This entry concerns a single T cell receptor beta chain. This clonotype was detected only a few times. What this receptor recognizes is not known. One end of the junction is discordant with germline, which a read error may explain. The sample belongs to a study of T-cell reconstitution after alpha-beta-depleted transplantation in children (TCRdb year 2016). Study-level background: The study quantitatively tracked T-cell immune reconstitution after TCRalphabeta/CD19-depleted allogeneic hematopoietic cell transplantation in children using TCR repertoire profiling.

Library preparation employed PCR. Sequencing was performed on an Illumina HiSeq 2500. Molecular barcoding was employed in the preparation of TCR libraries, with unique molecular identifiers being used to normalize TCRbeta repertoire quantification. Using fastp at Q25 and MiXCR, TCRdb reprocessed the public reads and kept productive beta chains. Rows with one shared CDR3 protein collapse into an entry with the most common genes and DNA. The sample records hundreds of thousands of distinct CDR3 sequences, 8.5% to 10% of which are singletons. 5% to 7% of the sample is held by the ten biggest clonotypes. The source of this sequence is a human donor who donated a stem cell graft to a child with acute lymphoblastic leukemia. The specimen was PBMCs from the stem cell graft donor, collected from the stem cell graft.

The CDR3 loop reads CASTLVVGPASVNTEAFF. The nucleotide sequence is given as TGCGCCAGCACCTTGGTGGTGGGGCCCGCGTCCGTGAACACTGAAGCTTTCTTT. The chain is encoded by TRBV5-1 joined to TRBJ1-1; 5 matching bases give a weak D call of TRBD1. Sequences SGHRS (CDR1) and YFSETQ (CDR2) are obtained from the germline V gene. The CDR3 runs 18 amino acids, cysteine and phenylalanine included. CDR3 DNA is the only sequence kept; it has 54 bases, read in frame from the first base.